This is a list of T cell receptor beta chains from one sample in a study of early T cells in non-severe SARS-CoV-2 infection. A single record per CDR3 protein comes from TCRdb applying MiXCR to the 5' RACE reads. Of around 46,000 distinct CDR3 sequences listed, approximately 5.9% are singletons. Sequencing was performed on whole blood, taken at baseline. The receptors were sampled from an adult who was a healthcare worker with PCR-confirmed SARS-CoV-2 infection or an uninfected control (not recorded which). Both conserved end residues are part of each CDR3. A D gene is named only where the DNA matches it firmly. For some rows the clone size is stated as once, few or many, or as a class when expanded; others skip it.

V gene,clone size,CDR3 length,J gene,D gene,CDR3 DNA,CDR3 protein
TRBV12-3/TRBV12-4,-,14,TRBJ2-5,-,TGTGCCAGCAGTTTTGAGGGAGCCGACCCTACCCAGTACTTC,CASSFEGADPTQYF
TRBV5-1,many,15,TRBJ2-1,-,TGCGCCAGCAGCTTGGTGGGTAGCGATTACAATGAGCAGTTCTTC,CASSLVGSDYNEQFF
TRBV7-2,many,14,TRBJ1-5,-,TGTGCCAGCAGCCCCCAGGCTAGCAATCAGCCCCAGCATTTT,CASSPQASNQPQHF
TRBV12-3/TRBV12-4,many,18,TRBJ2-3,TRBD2,TGTGCCAGCAGTTCCGGGACTAGCGGGAGGTTTAGCACAGATACGCAGTATTTT,CASSSGTSGRFSTDTQYF
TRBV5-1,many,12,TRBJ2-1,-,TGCGCCACGGCGGGTAGCTACAATGAGCAGTTCTTC,CATAGSYNEQFF
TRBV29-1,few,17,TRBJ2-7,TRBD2,TGCAGCGTTGGAGCGGGACTAGCGGGAGCCCACTCCTACGAGCAGTACTTC,CSVGAGLAGAHSYEQYF
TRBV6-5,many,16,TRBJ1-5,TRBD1,TGTGCCAGCAGTTTGGGGGGACAGTATAGCAATCAGCCCCAGCATTTT,CASSLGGQYSNQPQHF
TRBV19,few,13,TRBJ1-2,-,TGTGCCAGTTGTTTGGCTGCGGGACATGGCTACACCTTC,CASCLAAGHGYTF
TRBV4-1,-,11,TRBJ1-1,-,TGCGCCAGCAGCCAAGGATTTGAAGCTTTCTTT,CASSQGFEAFF
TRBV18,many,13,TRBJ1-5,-,TGTGCCAGCTCACCAGGGAACAATCAGCCCCAGCATTTT,CASSPGNNQPQHF
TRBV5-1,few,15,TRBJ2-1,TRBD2,TGCGCCAGCGGTACTAGCGGGAGTACCTACAATGAGCAGTTCTTC,CASGTSGSTYNEQFF
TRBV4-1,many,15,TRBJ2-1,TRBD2,TGCGCCAGCAGCCCGGGACTAGCGGGACGAGGCGTACAGTTCTTC,CASSPGLAGRGVQFF
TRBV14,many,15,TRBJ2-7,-,TGTGCCAGCAGCCTCGGGACTGCGCGCTGGAGCGAGCAGTACTTC,CASSLGTARWSEQYF
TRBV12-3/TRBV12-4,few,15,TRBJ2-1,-,TGTGCCAGCTCTCGGGACATAAGCCAGGGAAATGAGCAGTTCTTC,CASSRDISQGNEQFF
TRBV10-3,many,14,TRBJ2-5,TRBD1,TGTGCCATCAGTGAGGACAGGGGGCTAGAGACCCAGTACTTC,CAISEDRGLETQYF
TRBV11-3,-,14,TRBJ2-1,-,TGTGCCAGCAGCCCATCGGAAGGCTACAATGAGCAGTTCTTC,CASSPSEGYNEQFF
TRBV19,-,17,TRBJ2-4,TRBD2,TGTGCCAGTAGTTACCGACTAGCCCTCATAGCCAAAAACATTCAGTACTTC,CASSYRLALIAKNIQYF
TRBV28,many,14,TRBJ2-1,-,TGTGCCAGCAGTAGGAGTGCCGGGAGAAATGAGCAGTTCTTC,CASSRSAGRNEQFF
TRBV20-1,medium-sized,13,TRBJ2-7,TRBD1,TGCAGTGCTAGACTTAGACAGGGGGGCGAGCAGTACTTC,CSARLRQGGEQYF
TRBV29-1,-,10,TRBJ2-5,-,TGCAGCGAGAGGGAAGAGACCCAGTACTTC,CSEREETQYF
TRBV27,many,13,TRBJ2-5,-,TGTGCCAGCAGCCTTAGCCCCCGGGAGACCCAGTACTTC,CASSLSPRETQYF
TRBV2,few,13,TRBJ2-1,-,TGTGCCAGCAACCGGGCACTCAACAATGAGCAGTTCTTC,CASNRALNNEQFF
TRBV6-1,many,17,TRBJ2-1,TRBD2,TGTGCCAGCAGTGAAGCCCATTGGGAGGGAGCTTACAATGAGCAGTTCTTC,CASSEAHWEGAYNEQFF
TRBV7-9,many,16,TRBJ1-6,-,TGTGCCAGCAGCTTAGGTCGGGCGACCTATAATTCACCCCTCCACTTT,CASSLGRATYNSPLHF
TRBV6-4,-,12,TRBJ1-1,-,TGTGCCAGCAGTGACGTAATGGGGGCAGCTTTCTTT,CASSDVMGAAFF
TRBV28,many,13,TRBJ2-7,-,TGTGCCAGCAGGAGGGGCCTCCACTACGAGCAGTACTTC,CASRRGLHYEQYF
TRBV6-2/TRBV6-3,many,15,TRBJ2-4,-,TGTGCCAGCAGTTACGACACACAAGCCAAAAACATTCAGTACTTC,CASSYDTQAKNIQYF
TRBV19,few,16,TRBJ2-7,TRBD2,TGTGCCAGTAGTCCCCTGGAGGCTAGCGGCAATGGAGAGCAGTACTTC,CASSPLEASGNGEQYF
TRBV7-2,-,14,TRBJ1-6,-,TGTGCCAGCAGCCCCCGTCAGATTAATTCACCCCTCCACTTT,CASSPRQINSPLHF
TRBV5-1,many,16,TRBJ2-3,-,TGCGCCAGCAGCTTGGATCCGGGGATCGGCACAGATACGCAGTATTTT,CASSLDPGIGTDTQYF
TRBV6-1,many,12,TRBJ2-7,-,TGTGCCAGCAGTGACGGCCCCTACGAGCAGTACTTC,CASSDGPYEQYF
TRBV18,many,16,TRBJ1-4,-,TGTGCCAGCTCACCATCGCCGCGACAAGAACCCAAAAAACTGTTTTTT,CASSPSPRQEPKKLFF
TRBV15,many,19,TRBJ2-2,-,TGTGCCACCAGCAGAAGACTAAACCAGGGAGTAGGGGGCACCGGGGAGCTGTTTTTT,CATSRRLNQGVGGTGELFF
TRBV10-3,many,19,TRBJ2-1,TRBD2,TGTGCCATCAGTGAGTCTCGAGCGGGACCGCCTTGGGGGGGCAATGAGCAGTTCTTC,CAISESRAGPPWGGNEQFF
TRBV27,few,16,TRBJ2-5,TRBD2,TGTGCCAGCAGTTTTCTGTTAGCGGGAGGGAAAGAGACCCAGTACTTC,CASSFLLAGGKETQYF
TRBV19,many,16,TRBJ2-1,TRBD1,TGTGTCAGTAGGGATTCCGGGACAGGGGGTTACAATGAGCAGTTCTTC,CVSRDSGTGGYNEQFF
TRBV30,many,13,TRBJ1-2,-,TGTGCCTGGAGGGCCGGACGGCACTATGGCTACACCTTC,CAWRAGRHYGYTF
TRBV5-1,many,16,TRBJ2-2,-,TGCGCCAGCAGCTTAGTACCTCTTACGAACACCGGGGAGCTGTTTTTT,CASSLVPLTNTGELFF
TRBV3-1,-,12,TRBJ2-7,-,TGTGCCAGCAGCCCCGGGACTGACGAGCAGTACTTC,CASSPGTDEQYF
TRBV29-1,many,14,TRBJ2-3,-,TGCAGCGTCGTACTCCAGGGCGCCAGGGATACGCAGTATTTT,CSVVLQGARDTQYF
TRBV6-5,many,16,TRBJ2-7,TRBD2,TGTGCCAGCAGTTACGATCGGACTAGCTTGGCCTACGAGCAGTACTTC,CASSYDRTSLAYEQYF
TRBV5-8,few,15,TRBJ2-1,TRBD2,TGTGCCAGCACACTTAGCGGGATACCCCGGAGTGAGCAGTTCTTC,CASTLSGIPRSEQFF
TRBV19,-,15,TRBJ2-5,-,TGTGCCAGTAGTATAGCGGCTAGCTTAATGGAGACCCAGTACTTC,CASSIAASLMETQYF
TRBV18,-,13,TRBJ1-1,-,TGTGCCAGCTCACCACCGCCACGGAATGAAGCTTTCTTT,CASSPPPRNEAFF
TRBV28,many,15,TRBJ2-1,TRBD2,TGTGCCAGCAGTCTAAGCGGGAGGGTCTACAATGAGCAGTTCTTC,CASSLSGRVYNEQFF
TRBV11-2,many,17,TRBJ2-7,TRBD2,TGTGCCAGCACCTTTGGGCCTGGGACTAGCGGGAGTGGCGTGCAGTACTTC,CASTFGPGTSGSGVQYF
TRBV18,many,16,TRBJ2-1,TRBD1,TGTGCCAGCTCACTCAGACAGGGGAGCTCCTACAATGAGCAGTTCTTC,CASSLRQGSSYNEQFF
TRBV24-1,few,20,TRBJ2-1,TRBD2,TGTGCCACCAGTGTTACAGGGGCAACCGGGACTAGCGGGACACGGGGTGAGCAGTTCTTC,CATSVTGATGTSGTRGEQFF
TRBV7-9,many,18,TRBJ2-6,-,TGTGCCAGCAGCAATAGAGGGGAGGACAGAGCTGGGGCCAACGTCCTGACTTTC,CASSNRGEDRAGANVLTF
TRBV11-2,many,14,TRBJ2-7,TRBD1,TGTGCCAGCAGATTTGGACAGGGCTGGTACGAGCAGTACTTC,CASRFGQGWYEQYF
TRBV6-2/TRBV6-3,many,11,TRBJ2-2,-,TGTGCCAGCAGTGGAAGGGGGGAGCTGTTTTTT,CASSGRGELFF
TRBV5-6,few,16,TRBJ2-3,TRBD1,TGTGCCAGCAGCTCGATCGACAGGGGACCCACAGATACGCAGTATTTT,CASSSIDRGPTDTQYF
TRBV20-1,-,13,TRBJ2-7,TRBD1,TGCAGTGCTAGATTGACAGGGCCCTACGAGCAGTACTTC,CSARLTGPYEQYF